The 29 T cell receptor beta chains in this list originate from one sample, sequenced in a study of PD-L1 blockade in urothelial cancer. Using immunoSEQ multiplex PCR, the repertoire was profiled, and TCRdb retains in-frame clones only, with some absent. The table records about 84,000 clones, 82% of them present only once. Sequenced here: PBMCs, sampled around atezolizumab (anti-PD-L1) treatment. The receptors were gathered from a man between 70 and 80 years old with urothelial cancer.

The table lists this clone with many counts. J is TRBJ2-2 and V is TRBV6-4; D is possibly TRBD2 (5 bases). This CDR3 has 13 amino acids. Trimming pared 5 bases from V and 1 base from J, leaving 5 bases between. The germline gives CDR1 MRHNA, CDR2 SNTAGT. CDR3 region: CASSSGNTGELFF. In DNA form, the CDR3 reads TGTGCCAGCAGTAGCGGGAACACCGGGGAGCTGTTTTTT.

The gene calls are TRBV2 and TRBJ2-4; 7 positions agree with TRBD2. The CDR3 is 14 amino acids. The trim removed 6 bases at V and 6 bases at J, leaving 8 bases unmatched. CDR1 is SNHLY and CDR2 is FYNNEI in the germline V gene. Here the CDR3 reads CASSGEGFLNIQYF. The CDR3 DNA is TGTGCCAGCAGCGGGGAGGGGTTTTTAAACATTCAGTACTTC.

This clone was found once. The CDR3 region has the DNA TGTGCCAGCAAGAGGAGGGGGCACTACGAGCAGTACTTC. Encoded protein: CASKRRGHYEQYF. The chain has TRBV6-1 and TRBJ2-7; a weak D match, TRBD1 (7 bases). This CDR3 comprises 13 residues. Germline loops: CDR1 MNHNS, CDR2 SASEGT. The V and J ends lost 7 bases and 3 bases respectively, with 13 bases between them.

This clone was observed once. This chain connects TRBV6-1 to TRBJ2-2, with TRBD2 as a possible D gene (6 bases). Germline lookup yields CDR1 MNHNS and CDR2 SASEGT. CDR3 length: 14 amino acids. Trimming removed 2 bases from V and 4 bases from J, with 8 bases in between. CDR3 residues: CASSESGVTGELFF. CDR3 DNA sequence: TGTGCCAGCAGTGAATCGGGGGTCACCGGGGAGCTGTTTTTT.

This clone was observed many times. The chain joins TRBV30 to TRBJ1-1; unclear D gene. V lost 6 bases, J lost 4 bases, and 9 bases lay in between. The length of the CDR3 is 11 residues. CDR1 and CDR2 from the germline V gene are GTSNPN and SVGIG (reference sequence). In nucleotides, the CDR3 is TGTGCCTGCCTACGAGGCACTGAAGCTTTCTTT. Translating it yields CACLRGTEAFF.

The V gene is TRBV30, the J gene TRBJ2-3, with 10 bases lining up with TRBD1. The CDR3 sequence is 13 residues long. V lost 7 bases and J lost 4; bases outside the gene matches: 5. CDR1 and CDR2 from the germline V gene are GTSNPN and SVGIG (reference sequence). In DNA form, the CDR3 reads TGTGCCTTTGCCGGGACAGGGGCAGATACGCAGTATTTT. Its protein product is CAFAGTGADTQYF.

This rearrangement joins TRBV4-1 to TRBJ2-3; 8 nucleotides agree with TRBD2. Germline values: CDR1 MGHRA, CDR2 YSYEKL. CDR3 length: 15 residues. Losses at the gene ends were 3 bases for V and 4 bases for J; bases not matched to a gene: 6. The CDR3 DNA sequence: TGCGCCAGCAGCCACCGGGAGGGCAAACCAGATACGCAGTATTTT. It yields the protein CASSHREGKPDTQYF.

CDR3: CASSLVVSRRDEQFF. The CDR3 DNA is TGCGCCAGCAGCTTGGTTGTCAGCCGGAGGGATGAGCAGTTCTTC. J is TRBJ2-1 and V is TRBV5-1, with D perhaps TRBD2 (6 bases). Germline CDR1 SGHRS, CDR2 YFSETQ. V lost 0 bases and J lost 8, with 15 bases in between. The CDR3 extends over 15 amino acids. The full variable domain, rest sourced from reference TRBV5-1 and TRBJ2-1, is KAGVTQTPRYLIKTRGQQVTLSCSPISGHRSVSWYQQTPGQGLQFLFEYFSETQRNKGNFPGRFSGRQFSNSRSEMNVSTLELGDSALYLCASSLVVSRRDEQFFGPGTRLTVL.

V is TRBV4-2 and J is TRBJ2-1; 9 nucleotides line up with TRBD2. With 4 bases clipped from V and 7 bases from J, the junction kept 14 bases outside the gene matches. This CDR3 is built from 17 residues. Looked up from germline, CDR1 is LGHNA and CDR2 is YNFKEQ. The CDR3 nucleotides are TGTGCCAGCAGCCTTTCCCTGGCTAGCGGGAATATGAATGAGCAGTTCTTC. Its protein product is CASSLSLASGNMNEQFF.

V is TRBV4-2 and J is TRBJ1-5; 7 bases map to TRBD1. CDR3 size: 13 residues. V lost 5 bases, J lost 7 bases, and 5 bases stayed unmatched. Germline CDR1 reads LGHNA; CDR2 reads YNFKEQ. The CDR3 DNA is TGTGCCAGCAGCAGAGGGGGCGCCCAGCCCCAGCATTTT. Residues: CASSRGGAQPQHF.

The chain is built from TRBV10-3 and TRBJ2-5; possibly TRBD1 for D (5 bases). Germline loops: CDR1 ENHRY, CDR2 SYGVKD. The V and J ends lost 4 bases and 6 bases respectively, with 15 bases between them. This CDR3 is built from 14 residues. Here the CDR3 reads CAISVVQETQTQYF. The DNA for the CDR3 is TGTGCCATCAGTGTCGTACAGGAAACTCAGACCCAGTACTTC.

This rearrangement joins TRBV5-1 to TRBJ2-7, with D unresolved. V lost 1 base and J 2 bases, leaving 10 bases between the germline ends. The CDR3 totals 14 residues. CDR1 is SGHRS, CDR2 YFSETQ, per germline. DNA for the CDR3: TGCGCCAGCAGCTTGATGGCACAAACCTACGAGCAGTACTTC. Residues: CASSLMAQTYEQYF.

This rearrangement joins TRBV28 to TRBJ1-1; no clear D. The CDR3 covers 14 residues. V was trimmed by 3 bases and J by 4 bases, leaving 12 bases between them. Per the germline V gene, CDR1 is MDHEN and CDR2 is SYDVKM. As DNA, the CDR3 is TGTGCCAGCAGTTTGGTTGATTGGAGCACTGAAGCTTTCTTT. It translates to CASSLVDWSTEAFF.

J is TRBJ2-7 and V is TRBV7-2, with D possibly being TRBD1 (7 bases). The CDR3 is 15 residues long. Germline V gene sequence: CDR1 SGHTA, CDR2 FQGNSA. The germline V and J ends were trimmed by 0 bases and 3 bases, with 12 bases remaining between them. In DNA, the CDR3 is TGTGCCAGCAGCTTAGCCAGGGGGGCAGTCTACGAGCAGTACTTC. Translated, it gives CASSLARGAVYEQYF.

The rearrangement links TRBV2 to TRBJ1-5, with TRBD1 matching over 7 bases. The CDR3 runs 13 residues. After removal of 6 bases from V and 7 bases from J, the junction contained 6 bases not matched to a gene. Per the germline V gene, CDR1 is SNHLY and CDR2 is FYNNEI. This CDR3 is CASRNRDSQPQHF. CDR3 DNA sequence: TGTGCCAGCAGAAACCGGGACAGCCAGCCCCAGCATTTT. The variable domain in full, with the rest retrieved from reference TRBV2 and TRBJ1-5, is EPEVTQTPSHQVTQMGQEVILRCVPISNHLYFYWYRQILGQKVEFLVSFYNNEISEKSEIFDDQFSVERPDGSNFTLKIRSTKLEDSAMYFCASRNRDSQPQHFGDGTRLSIL.

The V gene is TRBV7-6, the J gene TRBJ2-1; maybe TRBD2 (6 bases). The V gene lost 6 bases and the J gene lost 0 bases, with 12 bases spanning the gap. CDR3 length equals 15 residues. The V gene's germline CDR1 is SGHVS and CDR2 FNYEAQ. CDR3 nucleotides: TGTGCCAGCAGAGGCGGGGACTCCTCCTACAATGAGCAGTTCTTC. Its translation is CASRGGDSSYNEQFF.

The chain links TRBV4-1 to TRBJ1-4; D unclear. The length of the CDR3 is 15 residues. Germline V gives CDR1 MGHRA, CDR2 YSYEKL. Trimming pared 0 bases from V and 8 bases from J, leaving 13 bases between. The CDR3 region has the DNA TGCGCCAGCAGCCAAGAGACCGCCGAGGTAGAAAAACTGTTTTTT. It encodes CASSQETAEVEKLFF.

This chain connects TRBV6-6 to TRBJ1-1, with D tentatively TRBD1 (6 bases). CDR1 is MNHNY and CDR2 is SVGAGI in the germline V gene (reference sequence). The CDR3 contains 14 residues. Trimming removed 2 bases from V and 5 bases from J, with 12 bases in between. CDR3 sequence reads: CASSYEGGRTEAFF. CDR3 bases: TGTGCCAGCAGTTACGAGGGGGGGCGGACTGAAGCTTTCTTT.

As regards this clone: One junction end disagrees with the germline gene, perhaps due to a read error. The rearrangement uses TRBV5-1 and TRBJ2-7; D not certain. CDR1 and CDR2 from the germline V gene are SGHRS and YFSETQ. The CDR3 has 13 residues. In DNA, the CDR3 is TGCGCCAGCAGCTTGGAGATCTTAGAGGATTTAAACTTC. It is translated as CASSLEILEDLNF.

This clone was seen more than once but under ten times. The chain links TRBV5-6 to TRBJ2-7, with TRBD1 as a possible D gene (6 bases). V was cut by 0 bases and J by 4 bases, with 8 bases left in between. This CDR3 has 13 amino acids. CDR1 and CDR2 (germline): SGHDT, YYEEEE. CDR3 protein: CASSLARGYEQYF. CDR3 in DNA: TGTGCCAGCAGCTTGGCCAGGGGTTACGAGCAGTACTTC.

The rearrangement joins TRBV4-1 to TRBJ2-5; TRBD1 matches 9 bases. V dropped 0 bases and J dropped 4; count of bases not matched to a gene: 3. The CDR3 spans 15 residues. Germline V gene data show CDR1 as MGHRA and CDR2 as YSYEKL. CDR3 DNA: TGCGCCAGCAGCCAAGAGGGACAGGGAGGAGAGACCCAGTACTTC. Translation gives CASSQEGQGGETQYF.

The chain uses TRBV7-9 and TRBJ1-1; a weak D match, TRBD1 (5 bases). V lost 5 bases and J 2 bases, leaving 15 bases between the germline ends. This CDR3 spans 15 amino acids. Germline CDR1 is SEHNR and CDR2 is FQNEAQ (reference sequence). The CDR3 sequence: CASSRAGSGNTEAFF. In DNA form, the CDR3 reads TGTGCCAGCAGCCGCGCAGGGTCCGGAAACACTGAAGCTTTCTTT.

This chain links TRBV5-1 with TRBJ1-1, with D hard to call. There are 14 residues in the CDR3. Germline CDR1 and CDR2: SGHRS and YFSETQ. V lost 3 bases and J lost 0, with 9 bases in between. This CDR3 is CASSSAGMNTEAFF. The CDR3 DNA sequence: TGCGCCAGCAGCTCAGCGGGAATGAACACTGAAGCTTTCTTT.

The rearrangement links TRBV6-1 to TRBJ1-1; TRBD1 is a possible D gene (5 bases). The CDR3 is 14 amino acids. V lost 2 bases to trimming and J lost 1 base, with 8 bases between them. Germline values: CDR1 MNHNS, CDR2 SASEGT. The CDR3 DNA reads as TGTGCCAGCAGTGAACGGGGGACGAACACTGAAGCTTTCTTT. It yields the protein CASSERGTNTEAFF.

The chain is built from TRBV5-1 and TRBJ2-7; TRBD2 agrees at 8 bases. This CDR3 has 17 residues. V shed 5 bases, J shed 0 bases, and the junction held 13 bases outside the gene matches. The germline V gene encodes CDR1 SGHRS and CDR2 YFSETQ. In DNA, the CDR3 is TGCGCCAGCAGTCCCCGGGATAGCGGGGTTCCCTCCTACGAGCAGTACTTC. Translating it yields CASSPRDSGVPSYEQYF.

The rearrangement uses TRBV7-3 and TRBJ2-2; 14 nucleotides line up with TRBD2. This CDR3 has 14 amino acids. Trimming took 5 bases from V and 8 from J; bases not matched to a gene: 1. Per germline, CDR1 SGHTA and CDR2 FQGTGA. The chain's CDR3 is CASSRLAGGGELFF. The CDR3 DNA follows: TGTGCCAGCAGCCGACTAGCGGGAGGGGGGGAGCTGTTTTTT.

V and J are TRBV7-3 and TRBJ2-5; TRBD2 agrees at 11 bases. CDR3 length equals 15 residues. Trimming removed 2 bases from V and 6 bases from J; junction bases left unmatched: 5. Germline V CDR1 and CDR2: SGHTA, FQGTGA. The CDR3 sequence is CASSLLAGGQQTQYF. CDR3 DNA sequence: TGTGCCAGCAGCTTACTAGCGGGGGGACAACAGACCCAGTACTTC.

J is TRBJ2-5 and V is TRBV2; TRBD2 agrees at 8 bases. After removal of 6 bases from V and 5 bases from J, the junction contained 8 bases not matched to a gene. The V gene's germline CDR1 is SNHLY and CDR2 FYNNEI. The length of the CDR3 is 14 residues. The CDR3 DNA reads as TGTGCCAGCAGCTCCGGGACTAGACGGGAGACCCAGTACTTC. Its protein is CASSSGTRRETQYF.

The chain uses TRBV19 and TRBJ1-2, with a weak D call TRBD1 (5 bases). Germline V lookup: CDR1 LNHDA, CDR2 SQIVND (reference sequence). The CDR3 is 15 residues long. Trimming pared 1 base from V and 7 bases from J, leaving 16 bases between. Written as DNA, the CDR3 is TGTGCCAGTAGTATAGGGACACCTCGGAGCCGTGGCTACACCTTC. Translating it yields CASSIGTPRSRGYTF.